This TCR beta chain originates from a study of CD8 T cells in Susac syndrome. Germline V gene lookup returns CDR1 MNHEY and CDR2 SVGAGI. The CDR3 consists of 15 residues. The J segment lost 7 bases and the V segment lost 5 bases, leaving 10 bases of the junction unmatched. Reverse transcription of about 0.5 to 1 ug RNA was carried out with random hexamers. An immunoSEQ multiplex PCR amplified TCR beta CDR3 over 54 Vbeta and 13 Jbeta. TCRdb ran MiXCR on the immunoSEQ multiplex PCR reads and lists one entry per CDR3 protein. The data hold some 170,000 distinct CDR3 sequences, with around 95% observed a single time.

Material: CD4+ T cells from PBMCs. The chain links TRBV6-5 to TRBJ2-5; TRBD1 matches at 10 bases. The source is a human donor in good health. CDR3 nucleotides: TGTGCCAGCAGTCGCCCCGGACAGGGGGTGGGGACCCAGTACTTC. Translated, it gives CASSRPGQGVGTQYF.